This T cell receptor beta chain was identified during a study of blood T cell repertoires in COVID-19. The table came from immunoSEQ multiplex PCR; TCRdb's copy has only in-frame clones and leaves some out. The sample includes about 230,000 clones, 70% to 90% of them seen just once. Only one count was recorded for this clone. Trimming left V 1 base short and J 5 bases short, with 11 bases between. There are 15 residues in the CDR3. The V gene's germline CDR1 is LNHDA and CDR2 SQIVND (reference sequence). The sample taken for sequencing was peripheral blood. The rearrangement uses TRBV19 and TRBJ1-4; a possible D gene is TRBD1 (5 bases). This receptor was taken from a man in his forties or fifties with COVID-19, enrolled during active disease. This chain's CDR3 is CASSIGTGQNEKLFF. DNA for the CDR3: TGTGCCAGTAGTATAGGAACAGGCCAGAATGAAAAACTGTTTTTT. Combining the CDR3 with reference TRBV19 and TRBJ1-4 gives the whole variable domain DGGITQSPKYLFRKEGQNVTLSCEQNLNHDAMYWYRQDPGQGLRLIYYSQIVNDFQKGDIAEGYSVSREKKESFPLTVTSAQKNPTAFYLCASSIGTGQNEKLFFGSGTQLSVL.